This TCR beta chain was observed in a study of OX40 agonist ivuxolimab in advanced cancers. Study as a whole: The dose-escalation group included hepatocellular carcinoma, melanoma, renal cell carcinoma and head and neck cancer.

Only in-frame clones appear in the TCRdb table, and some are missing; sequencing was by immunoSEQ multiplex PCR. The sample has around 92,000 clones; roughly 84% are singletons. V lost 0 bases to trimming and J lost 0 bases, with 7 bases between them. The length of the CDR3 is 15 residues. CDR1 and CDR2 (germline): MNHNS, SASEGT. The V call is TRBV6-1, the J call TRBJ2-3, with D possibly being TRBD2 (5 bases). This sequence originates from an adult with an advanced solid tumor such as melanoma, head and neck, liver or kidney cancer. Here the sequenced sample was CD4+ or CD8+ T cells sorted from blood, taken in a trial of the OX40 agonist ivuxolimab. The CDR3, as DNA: TGTGCCAGCAGTGAAGCGGAGGATAGCACAGATACGCAGTATTTT. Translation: CASSEAEDSTDTQYF.